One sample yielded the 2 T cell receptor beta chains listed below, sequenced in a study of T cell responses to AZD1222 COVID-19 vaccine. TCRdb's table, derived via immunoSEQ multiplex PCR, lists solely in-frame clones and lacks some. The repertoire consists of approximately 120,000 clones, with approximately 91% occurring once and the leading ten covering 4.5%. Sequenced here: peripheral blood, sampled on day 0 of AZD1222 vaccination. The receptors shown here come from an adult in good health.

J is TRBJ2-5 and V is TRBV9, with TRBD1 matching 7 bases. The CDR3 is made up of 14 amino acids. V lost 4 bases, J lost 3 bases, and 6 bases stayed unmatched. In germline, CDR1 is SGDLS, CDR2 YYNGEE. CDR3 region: CASSPTGTEETQYF. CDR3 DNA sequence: TGTGCCAGCAGCCCAACCGGGACAGAAGAGACCCAGTACTTC. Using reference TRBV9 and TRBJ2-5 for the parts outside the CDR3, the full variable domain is DSGVTQTPKHLITATGQRVTLRCSPRSGDLSVYWYQQSLDQGLQFLIQYYNGEERAKGNILERFSAQQFPDLHSELNLSSLELGDSALYFCASSPTGTEETQYFGPGTRLLVL.

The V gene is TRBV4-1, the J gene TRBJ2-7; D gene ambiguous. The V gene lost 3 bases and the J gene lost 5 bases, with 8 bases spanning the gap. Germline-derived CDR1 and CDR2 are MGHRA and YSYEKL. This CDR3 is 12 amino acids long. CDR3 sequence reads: CASSQPTDEQYF. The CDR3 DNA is TGCGCCAGCAGCCAGCCGACGGACGAGCAGTACTTC.